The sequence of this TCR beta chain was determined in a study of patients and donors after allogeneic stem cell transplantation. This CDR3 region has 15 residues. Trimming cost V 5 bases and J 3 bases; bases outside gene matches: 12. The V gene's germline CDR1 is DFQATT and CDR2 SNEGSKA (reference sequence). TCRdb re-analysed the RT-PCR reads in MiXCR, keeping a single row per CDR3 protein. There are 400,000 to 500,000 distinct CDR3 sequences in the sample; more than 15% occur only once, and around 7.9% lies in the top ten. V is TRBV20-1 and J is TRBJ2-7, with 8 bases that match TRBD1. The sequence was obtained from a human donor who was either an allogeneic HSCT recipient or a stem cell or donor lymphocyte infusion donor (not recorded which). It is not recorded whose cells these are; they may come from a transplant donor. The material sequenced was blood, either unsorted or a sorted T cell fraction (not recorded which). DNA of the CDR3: TGCAGTGCTCCGACCGGCAATACAGGGGGCTACGAGCAGTACTTC. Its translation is CSAPTGNTGGYEQYF.